A selection of T cell receptor beta chains follows, all from one sample in a study of early T cells in non-severe SARS-CoV-2 infection. TCRdb re-called the 5' RACE reads through MiXCR, storing one row per CDR3 protein. The repertoire holds 80,000 to 100,000 distinct CDR3 sequences, with around 15% as singletons. Sequenced material: whole blood. Source of these receptors: an adult who was a healthcare worker with PCR-confirmed SARS-CoV-2 infection or an uninfected control (not recorded which). CDR3s include the opening cysteine and the closing phenylalanine or tryptophan. Fields, in order: J gene, D gene, V gene, clone size, CDR3 protein, CDR3 DNA. D genes are given only for firm matches. The size entry is marked missing in some rows and otherwise reads once, few, many or a size class.

TRBJ2-7,NA,TRBV12-2,many,CASRWNQGNKDEQYF,TGTGCAAGTCGCTGGAATCAGGGAAATAAGGACGAGCAGTACTTC
TRBJ2-7,NA,TRBV29-1,few,CSVPSGTYEQYF,TGCAGCGTCCCGTCGGGCACCTACGAGCAGTACTTC
TRBJ2-7,TRBD1,TRBV20-1,few,CSASPDSGQGTYEQYF,TGCAGTGCTTCGCCGGACTCGGGACAGGGGACCTACGAGCAGTACTTC
TRBJ2-1,TRBD1,TRBV15,few,CATSGQGYNEQFF,TGTGCCACCAGCGGACAGGGCTACAATGAGCAGTTCTTC
TRBJ1-2,TRBD1,TRBV7-3,few,CASSGTGGAVGYTF,TGTGCCAGCAGTGGGACAGGGGGCGCGGTAGGCTACACCTTC
TRBJ2-7,NA,TRBV7-2,few,CASSPRTSYEQYF,TGTGCCAGCAGCCCCCGGACTTCCTACGAGCAGTACTTC
TRBJ1-5,NA,TRBV7-2,many,CASSLRAANSAQHF,TGTGCCAGCAGCTTAAGAGCGGCCAATAGTGCCCAGCATTTT
TRBJ2-7,NA,TRBV12-3/TRBV12-4,few,CASSLGGPYEQYF,TGTGCCAGCAGTTTGGGGGGACCTTACGAGCAGTACTTC
TRBJ2-4,TRBD1,TRBV28,NA,CASSSQQGFDKNIQYF,TGTGCCAGCAGTTCCCAACAGGGGTTCGACAAAAACATTCAGTACTTC
TRBJ1-3,NA,TRBV7-3,many,CASSPSTSGNTIYF,TGTGCCAGCAGCCCGTCAACTTCTGGAAACACCATATATTTT
TRBJ2-7,NA,TRBV30,NA,CAWRLTASNEQYF,TGTGCCTGGAGGCTAACGGCGAGTAACGAGCAGTACTTC
TRBJ2-5,TRBD2,TRBV10-3,few,CAISSGLAGQETQYF,TGTGCCATCAGTTCTGGACTAGCGGGACAGGAGACCCAGTACTTC
TRBJ1-1,NA,TRBV20-1,NA,CSARGDGGNTEAFF,TGCAGTGCTAGGGGGGACGGAGGGAACACTGAAGCTTTCTTT
TRBJ1-2,NA,TRBV7-9,few,CASSLATSRDYGYTF,TGTGCCAGCAGCTTAGCAACTTCCCGGGACTATGGCTACACCTTC
TRBJ2-3,NA,TRBV20-1,NA,CSAPVDTQYF,TGCAGTGCTCCGGTCGATACGCAGTATTTT
TRBJ1-1,NA,TRBV4-1,many,CASRGTLRNTEAFF,TGCGCCAGCAGGGGGACTTTAAGAAACACTGAAGCTTTCTTT
TRBJ1-5,TRBD1,TRBV9,few,CASSVGDRVGQPQHF,TGTGCCAGCAGCGTAGGGGACAGGGTAGGTCAGCCCCAGCATTTT
TRBJ1-6,NA,TRBV7-9,NA,CASSLMFGNLSSYNSPLHF,TGTGCCAGCAGCTTAATGTTTGGGAACTTAAGCTCCTATAATTCACCCCTCCACTTT
TRBJ1-1,NA,TRBV2,few,CASKDRNTEAFF,TGTGCCAGCAAGGATAGAAACACTGAAGCTTTCTTT
TRBJ2-1,NA,TRBV27,NA,CASSSPTERNEQFF,TGTGCCAGCAGTTCGCCCACCGAACGCAATGAGCAGTTCTTC
TRBJ2-1,TRBD1,TRBV19,few,CASSPTGSGMQFF,TGTGCCAGTAGTCCGACAGGGAGTGGTATGCAGTTCTTC
TRBJ2-6,NA,TRBV29-1,few,CSVEGRGYRGSGANVLTF,TGCAGCGTTGAAGGACGGGGGTACCGGGGTAGTGGGGCCAACGTCCTGACTTTC
TRBJ2-7,NA,TRBV12-3/TRBV12-4,NA,CASSRPSRDPRNEQYF,TGTGCCAGCAGCCGCCCCTCTAGGGACCCTAGGAACGAGCAGTACTTC
TRBJ2-7,TRBD2,TRBV28,NA,CATLSGITYEQYF,TGTGCCACCCTGAGCGGGATTACCTACGAGCAGTACTTC
TRBJ2-2,TRBD1,TRBV5-4,few,CASSLGQGDTGELFF,TGTGCCAGCAGCTTAGGACAGGGGGACACCGGGGAGCTGTTTTTT
TRBJ1-1,NA,TRBV25-1,NA,CASRTQVLGTEAFF,TGTGCCAGCAGGACCCAGGTCTTGGGCACTGAAGCTTTCTTT
TRBJ2-7,NA,TRBV14,NA,CASSQDRLDYEQYF,TGTGCCAGCAGCCAAGACCGACTGGACTACGAGCAGTACTTC
TRBJ1-1,NA,TRBV7-2,NA,CASSLLRGGGTEAFF,TGTGCCAGCAGCTTACTAAGGGGCGGAGGCACTGAAGCTTTCTTT
TRBJ1-1,NA,TRBV18,NA,CASSPQGQILNTEAFF,TGTGCCAGCTCACCGCAAGGACAGATTCTGAACACTGAAGCTTTCTTT
TRBJ2-2,NA,TRBV6-5,NA,CASSYMGATGELFF,TGTGCCAGCAGTTATATGGGAGCCACCGGGGAGCTGTTTTTT
TRBJ2-1,TRBD1,TRBV12-3/TRBV12-4,NA,CASSSGTGNEQFF,TGTGCCAGCAGTTCGGGGACAGGCAATGAGCAGTTCTTC
TRBJ1-1,NA,TRBV6-5,NA,CASRHMGNTEAFF,TGTGCCAGCAGACACATGGGGAACACTGAAGCTTTCTTT
TRBJ1-6,TRBD1,TRBV27,NA,CASSPTGFSYNSPLHF,TGTGCCAGCAGTCCGACAGGGTTCTCCTATAATTCACCCCTCCACTTT
TRBJ2-6,NA,TRBV29-1,many,CSVEAWGSGANVLTF,TGCAGCGTTGAGGCGTGGGGTTCTGGGGCCAACGTCCTGACTTTC